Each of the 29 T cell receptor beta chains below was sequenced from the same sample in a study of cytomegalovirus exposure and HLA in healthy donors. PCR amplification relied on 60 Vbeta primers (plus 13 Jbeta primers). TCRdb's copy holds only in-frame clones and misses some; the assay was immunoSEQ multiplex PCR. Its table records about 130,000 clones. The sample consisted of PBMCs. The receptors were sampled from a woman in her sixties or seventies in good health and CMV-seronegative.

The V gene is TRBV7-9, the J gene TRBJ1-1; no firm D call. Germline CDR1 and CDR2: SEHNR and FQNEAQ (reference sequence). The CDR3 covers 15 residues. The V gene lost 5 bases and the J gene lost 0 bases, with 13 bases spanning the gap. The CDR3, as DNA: TGTGCCAGCAGCCACGATAGTATCATGAACACTGAAGCTTTCTTT. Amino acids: CASSHDSIMNTEAFF.

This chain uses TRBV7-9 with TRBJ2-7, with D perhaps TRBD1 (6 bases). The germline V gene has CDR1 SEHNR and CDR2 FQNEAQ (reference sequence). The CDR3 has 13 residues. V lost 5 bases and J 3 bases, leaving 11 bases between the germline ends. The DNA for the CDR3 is TGTGCCAGCAGCGCCGGGACATTCTACGAGCAGTACTTC. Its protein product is CASSAGTFYEQYF.

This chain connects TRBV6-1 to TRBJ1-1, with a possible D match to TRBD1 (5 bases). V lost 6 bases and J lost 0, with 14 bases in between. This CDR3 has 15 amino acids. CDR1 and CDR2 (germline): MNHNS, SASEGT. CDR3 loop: CASSEAGRVNTEAFF. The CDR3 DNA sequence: TGTGCCAGCAGCGAGGCAGGCAGGGTGAACACTGAAGCTTTCTTT.

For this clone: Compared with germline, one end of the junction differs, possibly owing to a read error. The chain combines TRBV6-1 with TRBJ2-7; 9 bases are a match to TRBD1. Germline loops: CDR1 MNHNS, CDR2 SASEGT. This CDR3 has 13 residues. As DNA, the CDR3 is TGTGCCAGCAGTGAAGCGGAAACCTCGGGACAGGGATTC. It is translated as CASSEAETSGQGF.

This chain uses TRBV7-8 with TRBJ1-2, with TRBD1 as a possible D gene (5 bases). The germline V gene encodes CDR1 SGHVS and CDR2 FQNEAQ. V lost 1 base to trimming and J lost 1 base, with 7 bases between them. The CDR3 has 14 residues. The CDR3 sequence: CASSLGGGNYGYTF. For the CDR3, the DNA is TGTGCCAGCAGCTTAGGGGGGGGTAACTATGGCTACACCTTC.

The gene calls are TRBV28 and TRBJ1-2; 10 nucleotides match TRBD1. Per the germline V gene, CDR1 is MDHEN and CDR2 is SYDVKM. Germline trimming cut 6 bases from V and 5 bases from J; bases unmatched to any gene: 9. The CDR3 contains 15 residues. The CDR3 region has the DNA TGTGCCAGCAGCACTGGGACAGGGGTGGTTTATGGCTACACCTTC. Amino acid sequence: CASSTGTGVVYGYTF.

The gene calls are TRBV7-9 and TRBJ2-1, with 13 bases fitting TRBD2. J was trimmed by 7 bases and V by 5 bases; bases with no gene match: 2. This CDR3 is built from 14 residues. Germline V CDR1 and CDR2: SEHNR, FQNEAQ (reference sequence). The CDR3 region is CASSLGLAGNEQFF. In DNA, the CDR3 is TGTGCCAGCAGCCTGGGACTAGCGGGGAATGAGCAGTTCTTC. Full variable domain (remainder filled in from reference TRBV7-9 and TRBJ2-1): DTGVSQNPRHKITKRGQNVTFRCDPISEHNRLYWYRQTLGQGPEFLTYFQNEAQLEKSRLLSDRFSAERPKGSFSTLEIQRTEQGDSAMYLCASSLGLAGNEQFFGPGTRLTVL.

CDR3 in amino acids: CASSLLSDTQYF. The CDR3 DNA is TGTGCCAGCAGCCTCCTTAGTGATACGCAGTATTTT. J is TRBJ2-3 and V is TRBV9; D is unresolved. The CDR3 loop spans 12 amino acids. From germline, CDR1 is SGDLS and CDR2 YYNGEE. V was trimmed by 4 bases and J by 6 bases, leaving 9 bases between them.

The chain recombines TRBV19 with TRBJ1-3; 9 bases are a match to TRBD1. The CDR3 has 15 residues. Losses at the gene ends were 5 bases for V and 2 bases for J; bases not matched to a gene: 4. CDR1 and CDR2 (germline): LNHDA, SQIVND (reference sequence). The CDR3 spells CASSPGQGAGNTIYF. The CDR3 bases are TGTGCCAGTAGTCCGGGACAGGGTGCTGGAAACACCATATATTTT.

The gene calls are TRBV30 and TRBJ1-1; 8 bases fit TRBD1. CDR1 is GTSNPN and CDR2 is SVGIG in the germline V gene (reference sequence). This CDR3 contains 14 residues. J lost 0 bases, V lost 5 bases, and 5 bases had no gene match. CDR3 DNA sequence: TGTGCCTGGGACAGGGGCGAAGTGAACACTGAAGCTTTCTTT. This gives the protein CAWDRGEVNTEAFF.

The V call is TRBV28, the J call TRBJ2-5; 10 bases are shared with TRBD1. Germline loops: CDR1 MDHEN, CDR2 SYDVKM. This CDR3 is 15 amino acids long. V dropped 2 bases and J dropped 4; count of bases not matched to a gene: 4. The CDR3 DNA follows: TGTGCCAGCAGTTTACGGGGGACAGGGGTAGAGACCCAGTACTTC. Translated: CASSLRGTGVETQYF.

CDR3 region: CASSISGGGYQETQYF. The CDR3 DNA follows: TGTGCCAGCAGTATTTCCGGTGGGGGGTACCAAGAGACCCAGTACTTC. The chain joins TRBV27 to TRBJ2-5; D may be TRBD2 (6 bases). V was pared by 5 bases and J by 0 bases, with 16 bases between. The CDR3 has 16 amino acids. CDR1 is MNHEY and CDR2 is SMNVEV in the germline V gene (reference sequence).

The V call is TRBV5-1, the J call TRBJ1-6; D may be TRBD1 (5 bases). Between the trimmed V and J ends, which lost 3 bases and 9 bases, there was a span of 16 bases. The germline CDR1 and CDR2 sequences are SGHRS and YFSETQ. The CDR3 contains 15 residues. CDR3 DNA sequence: TGCGCCAGCAGCTCCTCTGGGGGGGTAGTTTCACCCCTCCACTTT. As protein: CASSSSGGVVSPLHF.

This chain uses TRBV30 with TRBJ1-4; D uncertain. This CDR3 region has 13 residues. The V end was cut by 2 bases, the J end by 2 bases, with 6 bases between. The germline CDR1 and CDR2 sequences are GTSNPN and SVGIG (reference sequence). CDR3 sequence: CAWSLGTNEKLFF. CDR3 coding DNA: TGTGCCTGGAGTCTAGGCACTAATGAAAAACTGTTTTTT. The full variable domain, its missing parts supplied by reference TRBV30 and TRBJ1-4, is SQTIHQWPATLVQPVGSPLSLECTVEGTSNPNLYWYRQAAGRGLQLLFYSVGIGQISSEVPQNLSASRPQDRQFILSSKKLLLSDSGFYLCAWSLGTNEKLFFGSGTQLSVL.

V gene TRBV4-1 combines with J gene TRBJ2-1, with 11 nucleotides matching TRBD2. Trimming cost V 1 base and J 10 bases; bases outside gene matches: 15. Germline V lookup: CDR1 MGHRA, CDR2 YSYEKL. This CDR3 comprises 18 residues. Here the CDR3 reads CASSQGDLAGGPDFEQFF. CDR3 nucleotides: TGCGCCAGCAGCCAAGGGGACTTAGCGGGAGGGCCAGATTTCGAGCAGTTCTTC.

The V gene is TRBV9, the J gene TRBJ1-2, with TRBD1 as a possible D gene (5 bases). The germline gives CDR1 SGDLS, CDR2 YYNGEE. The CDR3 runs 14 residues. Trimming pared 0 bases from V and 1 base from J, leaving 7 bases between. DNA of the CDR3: TGTGCCAGCAGCGTAGGGGGACTTAACTATGGCTACACCTTC. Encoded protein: CASSVGGLNYGYTF.

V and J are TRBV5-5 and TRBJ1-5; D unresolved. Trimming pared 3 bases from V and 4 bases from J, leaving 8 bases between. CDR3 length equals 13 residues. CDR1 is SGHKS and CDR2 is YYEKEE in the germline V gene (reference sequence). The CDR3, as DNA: TGTGCCAGCAGCTCGAGAACGAATCAGCCCCAGCATTTT. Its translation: CASSSRTNQPQHF.

CDR3 in amino acids: CASRGATPQAYF. CDR3 nucleotides: TGTGCCTCCCGGGGGGCGACCCCTCAGGCGTATTTT. The gene calls are TRBV30 and TRBJ2-3; D is possibly TRBD2 (7 bases). The germline V gene has CDR1 GTSNPN and CDR2 SVGIG (reference sequence). The germline V and J ends were trimmed by 7 bases and 14 bases, with 22 bases remaining between them. This CDR3 is built from 12 residues.

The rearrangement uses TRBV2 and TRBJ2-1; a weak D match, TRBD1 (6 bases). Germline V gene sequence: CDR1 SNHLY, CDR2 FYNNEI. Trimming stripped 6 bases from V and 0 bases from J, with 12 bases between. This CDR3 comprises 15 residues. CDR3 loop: CASSEQGNSYNEQFF. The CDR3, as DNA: TGTGCCAGCAGCGAACAGGGAAACTCCTACAATGAGCAGTTCTTC.

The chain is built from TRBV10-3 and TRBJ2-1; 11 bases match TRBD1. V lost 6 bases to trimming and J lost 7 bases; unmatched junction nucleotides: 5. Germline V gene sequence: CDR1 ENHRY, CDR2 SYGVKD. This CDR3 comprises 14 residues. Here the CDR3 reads CAISGQGAENEQFF. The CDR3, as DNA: TGTGCCATCAGCGGACAGGGGGCGGAAAATGAGCAGTTCTTC.

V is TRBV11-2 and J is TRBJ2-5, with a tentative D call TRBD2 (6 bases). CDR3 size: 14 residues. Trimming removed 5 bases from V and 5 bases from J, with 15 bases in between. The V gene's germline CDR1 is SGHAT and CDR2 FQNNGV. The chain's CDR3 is CASSLWLAGETQYF. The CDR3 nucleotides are TGTGCCAGCAGCCTTTGGCTTGCGGGGGAGACCCAGTACTTC.

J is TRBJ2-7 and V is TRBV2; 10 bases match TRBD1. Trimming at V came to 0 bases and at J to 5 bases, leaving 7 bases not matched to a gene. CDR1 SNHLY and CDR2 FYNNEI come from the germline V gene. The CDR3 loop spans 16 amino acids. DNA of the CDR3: TGTGCCAGCAGTGAAGCCGGGGGACAGGGGTTCGACGAGCAGTACTTC. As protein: CASSEAGGQGFDEQYF.

CDR3 sequence (DNA): TGTGCCAGCAGTGAGGACTTCCCTTTTGGGCAGCCCCAGCATTTT. As protein: CASSEDFPFGQPQHF. This chain connects TRBV2 to TRBJ1-5; unclear D gene. Germline loops: CDR1 SNHLY, CDR2 FYNNEI. This CDR3 contains 15 residues. Trimming took off 3 bases at V and 7 bases at J, with 16 bases between the two ends.

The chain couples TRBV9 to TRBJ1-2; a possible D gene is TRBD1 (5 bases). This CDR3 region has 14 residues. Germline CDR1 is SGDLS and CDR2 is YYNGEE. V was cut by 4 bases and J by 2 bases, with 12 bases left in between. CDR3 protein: CASSPSGGNYGYTF. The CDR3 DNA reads TGTGCCAGCAGCCCGAGTGGGGGGAACTATGGCTACACCTTC.

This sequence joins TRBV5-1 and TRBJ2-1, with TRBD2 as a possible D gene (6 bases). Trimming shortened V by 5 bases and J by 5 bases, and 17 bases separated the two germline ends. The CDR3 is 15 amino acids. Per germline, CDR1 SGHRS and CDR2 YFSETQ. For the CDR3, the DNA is TGCGCCAGCAGAGCAGCCGGGACTCCTAACAATGAGCAGTTCTTC. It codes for CASRAAGTPNNEQFF.

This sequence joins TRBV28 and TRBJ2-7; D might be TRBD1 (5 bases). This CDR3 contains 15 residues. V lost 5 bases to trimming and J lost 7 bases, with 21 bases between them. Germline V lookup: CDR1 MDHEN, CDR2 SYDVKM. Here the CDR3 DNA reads TGTGCCAGCAGTATACCACGGACACCTCAAGGGGAGCAGTACTTC. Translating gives CASSIPRTPQGEQYF.

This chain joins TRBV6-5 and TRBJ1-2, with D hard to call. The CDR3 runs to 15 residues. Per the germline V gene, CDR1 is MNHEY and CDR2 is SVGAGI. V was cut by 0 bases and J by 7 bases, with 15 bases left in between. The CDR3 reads CASSYSRRIEGGYTF. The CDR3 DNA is TGTGCCAGCAGTTACTCTAGGAGGATCGAGGGTGGCTACACCTTC.

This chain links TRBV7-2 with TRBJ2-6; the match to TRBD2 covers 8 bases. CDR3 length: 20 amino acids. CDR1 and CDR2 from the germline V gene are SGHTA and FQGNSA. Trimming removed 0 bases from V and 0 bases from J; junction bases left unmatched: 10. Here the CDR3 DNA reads TGTGCCAGCAGCTTAGCGTTTTTAGGCGGGAGGACCTCTGGGGCCAACGTCCTGACTTTC. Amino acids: CASSLAFLGGRTSGANVLTF. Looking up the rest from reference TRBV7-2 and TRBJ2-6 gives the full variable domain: GAGVSQSPSNKVTEKGKDVELRCDPISGHTALYWYRQSLGQGLEFLIYFQGNSAPDKSGLPSDRFSAERTGGSVSTLTIQRTQQEDSAVYLCASSLAFLGGRTSGANVLTFGAGSRLTVL.

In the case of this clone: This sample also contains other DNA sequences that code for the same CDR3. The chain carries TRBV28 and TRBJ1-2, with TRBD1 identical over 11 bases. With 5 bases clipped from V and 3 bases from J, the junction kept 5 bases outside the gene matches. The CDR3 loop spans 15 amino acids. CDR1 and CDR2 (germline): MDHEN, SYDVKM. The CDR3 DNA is TGTGCCAGCAGTCGCCGGGACAGGGGGGACTATGGCTACACCTTC. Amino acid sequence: CASSRRDRGDYGYTF.